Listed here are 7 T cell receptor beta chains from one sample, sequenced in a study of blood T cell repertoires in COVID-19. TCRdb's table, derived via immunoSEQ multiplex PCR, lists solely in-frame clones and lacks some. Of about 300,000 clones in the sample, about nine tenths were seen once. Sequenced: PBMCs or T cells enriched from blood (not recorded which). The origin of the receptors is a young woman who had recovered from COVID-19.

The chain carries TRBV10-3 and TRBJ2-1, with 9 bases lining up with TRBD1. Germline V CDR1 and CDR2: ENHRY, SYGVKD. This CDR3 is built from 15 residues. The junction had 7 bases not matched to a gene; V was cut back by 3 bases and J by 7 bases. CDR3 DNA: TGTGCCATCAGTGATAAAGGGACAGGGAGGAATGAGCAGTTCTTC. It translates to CAISDKGTGRNEQFF.

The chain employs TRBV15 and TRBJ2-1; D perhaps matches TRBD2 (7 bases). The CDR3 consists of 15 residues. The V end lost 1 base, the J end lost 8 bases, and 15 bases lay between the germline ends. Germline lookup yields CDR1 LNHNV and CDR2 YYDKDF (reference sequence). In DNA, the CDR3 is TGTGCCACCAGCAGAGGATTTTCGGGGGGCGATGAGCAGTTCTTC. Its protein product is CATSRGFSGGDEQFF.

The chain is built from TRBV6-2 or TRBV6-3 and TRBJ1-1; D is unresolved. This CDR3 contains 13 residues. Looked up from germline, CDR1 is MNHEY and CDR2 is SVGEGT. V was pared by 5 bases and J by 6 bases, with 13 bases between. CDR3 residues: CASSNSWVPEAFF. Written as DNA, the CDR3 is TGTGCCAGCAGTAACAGTTGGGTCCCTGAAGCTTTCTTT.

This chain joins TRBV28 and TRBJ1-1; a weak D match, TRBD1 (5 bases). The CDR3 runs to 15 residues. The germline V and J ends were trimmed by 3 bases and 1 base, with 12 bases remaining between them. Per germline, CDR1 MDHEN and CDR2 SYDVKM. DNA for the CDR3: TGTGCCAGCAGTTTGGCGGGGGGGTGGAACACTGAAGCTTTCTTT. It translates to CASSLAGGWNTEAFF. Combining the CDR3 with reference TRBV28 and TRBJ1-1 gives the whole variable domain DVKVTQSSRYLVKRTGEKVFLECVQDMDHENMFWYRQDPGLGLRLIYFSYDVKMKEKGDIPEGYSVSREKKERFSLILESASTNQTSMYLCASSLAGGWNTEAFFGQGTRLTVV.

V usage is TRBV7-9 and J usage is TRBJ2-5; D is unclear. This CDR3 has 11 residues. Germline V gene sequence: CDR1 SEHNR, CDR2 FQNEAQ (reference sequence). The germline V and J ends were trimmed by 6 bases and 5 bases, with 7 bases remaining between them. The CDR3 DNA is TGTGCCAGCAGTTACACCGAGACCCAGTACTTC. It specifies CASSYTETQYF.

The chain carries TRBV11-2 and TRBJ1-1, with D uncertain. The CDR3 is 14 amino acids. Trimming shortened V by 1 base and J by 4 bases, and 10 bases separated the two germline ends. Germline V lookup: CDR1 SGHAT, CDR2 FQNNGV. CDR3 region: CASSLGSQLTEAFF. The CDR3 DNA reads TGTGCCAGCAGCTTAGGGTCACAGCTCACTGAAGCTTTCTTT.

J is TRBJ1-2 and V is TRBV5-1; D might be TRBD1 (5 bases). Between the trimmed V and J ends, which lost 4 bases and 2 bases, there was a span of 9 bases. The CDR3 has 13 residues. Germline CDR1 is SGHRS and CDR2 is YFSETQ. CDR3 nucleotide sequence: TGCGCCAGCAGCGTACAGGAAAACTATGGCTACACCTTC. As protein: CASSVQENYGYTF.